This T cell receptor beta chain appears in the sequencing data of a study of healthy donors' naive CD4 and CD8 T cells. With respect to this clonotype: No antigen is known for it.

TCR libraries were built from around 0.45 ug of total RNA by linear amplification. Using its own MiXCR run on the reads, TCRdb lists one record per CDR3 protein. The sample has roughly 200,000 distinct CDR3 sequences; 65% to 80% are singletons. Germline V gives CDR1 MNHEY, CDR2 SMNVEV (reference sequence). Germline trimming cut 5 bases from V and 4 bases from J; bases unmatched to any gene: 11. The CDR3 consists of 16 residues. Study-level points and caveats: Negatively charged CDR3s marked CD8+ lineage; positively charged CDR3s marked CD4+ lineage. Around 13% of CD4/CD8 propensity variance appeared explained by V, J and CDR3 charge. Possible naive T cell homeostatic proliferation bias remained unaddressed.

The source is a pool of human donors in good health; the sample pools cells from several healthy donors. Sequenced: naive CD4+ and CD8+ T cells sorted from blood, pooled from several donors. The V call is TRBV27, the J call TRBJ1-2, with 9 bases that match TRBD1. CDR3 nucleotides: TGTGCCAGCAGTCACCAACCGGGACAGGGTCCCTATGGCTACACCTTC. Translated: CASSHQPGQGPYGYTF.